Listed below are T cell receptor beta chains from one sample, sequenced in a study of T cells after yellow fever vaccination. TCRdb redid the calling of the 5' RACE reads with MiXCR, one entry per CDR3 protein. The sample lists about 320,000 distinct CDR3 sequences, roughly a tenth seen once, with 3.3% in the top ten. Material: CD4+ T cells sorted from PBMCs, obtained 45 days after the yellow fever booster vaccination. Receptors originate from a man younger than 30 who received the YFV17D yellow fever vaccine. Each CDR3 is given with its conserved first and last residue.

v_gene: TRBV20-1; j_gene: TRBJ1-1; CDR3aa: CSVRQGRATEAFF
v_gene: TRBV6-2/TRBV6-3; j_gene: TRBJ2-2; CDR3aa: CASTEVPLAGESGELFF
v_gene: TRBV9; j_gene: TRBJ2-2; CDR3aa: CASSRAGALAGELFF
v_gene: TRBV5-1; j_gene: TRBJ2-3; CDR3aa: CASSLSPGTDTQYF
v_gene: TRBV5-1; j_gene: TRBJ2-3; CDR3aa: CASSKPGQGADTQYF
v_gene: TRBV12-5; j_gene: TRBJ2-6; CDR3aa: CASGSPGGRFSGANVLTF
v_gene: TRBV7-6; j_gene: TRBJ1-5; CDR3aa: CASSFTGDRGHQPQHF
v_gene: TRBV3-1; j_gene: TRBJ1-2; CDR3aa: CASSQDWGVDGYTF
v_gene: TRBV24-1; j_gene: TRBJ1-1; CDR3aa: CATSDAGSTGATEAFF
v_gene: TRBV6-1; j_gene: TRBJ1-2; CDR3aa: CASSYNLYGYTF
v_gene: TRBV4-3; j_gene: TRBJ1-1; CDR3aa: CASSQETPGHYEAFF
v_gene: TRBV6-2/TRBV6-3; j_gene: TRBJ2-5; CDR3aa: CASTGLEGAQYF
v_gene: TRBV6-2/TRBV6-3; j_gene: TRBJ2-1; CDR3aa: CASSYRTGKAEQFF
v_gene: TRBV7-2; j_gene: TRBJ2-3; CDR3aa: CASSPGLAGTTDTQYF
v_gene: TRBV4-1; j_gene: TRBJ1-1; CDR3aa: CASSQDQGGIYTEAFF
v_gene: TRBV6-5; j_gene: TRBJ1-2; CDR3aa: CASRRTGTNYGYTF